Detailed here is one T cell receptor beta chain. The antigen is undetermined. This sample is part of a study of OX40 agonist ivuxolimab in advanced cancers. Overall study context: At 0.01 to 10 mg/kg, ivuxolimab was administered intravenously to patients every 2 weeks. Study-wide points: The authors did not determine the antigen specificity of the expanded peripheral T cells.

Clones were sequenced by immunoSEQ multiplex PCR, and TCRdb holds only the in-frame ones, with some missing. The sample consists of more than 45,000 clones, 88% of them appearing once. The CDR3 has 12 residues. Germline lookup yields CDR1 SEHNR and CDR2 FQNEAQ (reference sequence). Trimming shortened V by 8 bases and J by 8 bases, and 12 bases separated the two germline ends. The chain is built from TRBV7-9 and TRBJ1-4, with D unresolved. The source is an adult with an advanced solid tumor such as melanoma, head and neck, liver or kidney cancer. The sample in question was CD4+ or CD8+ T cells sorted from blood, obtained in a trial of the OX40 agonist ivuxolimab. The CDR3 bases are TGTGCCAGCGATGGAGACCGGGAAAAACTGTTTTTT. Translating gives CASDGDREKLFF.